Shown below are 21 T cell receptor beta chains from a single sample sequenced in a study of blood T cell repertoires in COVID-19. Data came from immunoSEQ multiplex PCR; TCRdb stores just in-frame clones and leaves some out. The sample records roughly 68,000 clones, about 91% being singletons. Sequenced: peripheral blood. Receptor source: a man aged 35 to 55 with COVID-19, enrolled during active disease.

CDR3 coding DNA: TGTGCCAGCAGCCCTACAGGGGGGACTGGGGCCAACGTCCTGACTTTC. Protein product: CASSPTGGTGANVLTF. V is TRBV7-6 and J is TRBJ2-6; 8 bases are shared with TRBD1. V dropped 5 bases and J dropped 2; count of bases not matched to a gene: 5. This CDR3 contains 16 residues. Germline-derived CDR1 and CDR2 are SGHVS and FNYEAQ.

The rearrangement links TRBV2 to TRBJ1-4, with TRBD1 matching 11 bases. CDR3 length: 16 amino acids. With 7 bases clipped from V and 2 bases from J, the junction kept 6 bases outside the gene matches. Germline CDR1 reads SNHLY; CDR2 reads FYNNEI. CDR3 sequence reads: CASTRRTGGTNEKLFF. The CDR3 DNA reads as TGTGCCAGCACCCGACGGACAGGGGGCACTAATGAAAAACTGTTTTTT.

This chain uses TRBV30 with TRBJ2-7; 8 bases line up with TRBD1. The CDR3 runs 15 residues. CDR1 is GTSNPN, CDR2 SVGIG, per germline (reference sequence). The V and J ends lost 3 bases and 4 bases, in that order; junction bases with no gene match: 11. The CDR3 region is CAWSPGAGGAYEQYF. For the CDR3, the DNA is TGTGCCTGGAGCCCCGGTGCAGGGGGCGCTTACGAGCAGTACTTC.

This chain connects TRBV5-1 to TRBJ2-2; 7 bases match TRBD1. The trim removed 2 bases at V and 6 bases at J, leaving 7 bases unmatched. Germline CDR1 and CDR2: SGHRS and YFSETQ. This CDR3 has 15 amino acids. CDR3 sequence (DNA): TGCGCCAGCAGCTTAAGCGACAGGGTGGCCGGGGAGCTGTTTTTT. It is translated as CASSLSDRVAGELFF.

The J gene is TRBJ2-3, the V gene TRBV20-1; D unclear. Germline CDR1 and CDR2: DFQATT and SNEGSKA (reference sequence). There are 11 residues in the CDR3. V lost 4 bases to trimming and J lost 6 bases, with 8 bases between them. The CDR3 sequence is CSATGWDTQYF. The CDR3 nucleotides read TGCAGTGCTACCGGGTGGGATACGCAGTATTTT.

This clone was recorded a few times. The chain is built from TRBV11-2 and TRBJ1-2; D uncertain. The germline V gene has CDR1 SGHAT and CDR2 FQNNGV. Trimming left V 5 bases short and J 4 bases short, with 11 bases between. CDR3 size: 13 residues. CDR3 coding DNA: TGTGCCAGCAGCAACCCTCCCGGCTATGGCTACACCTTC. This gives the protein CASSNPPGYGYTF. Full variable domain (remainder filled in from reference TRBV11-2 and TRBJ1-2): EAGVAQSPRYKIIEKRQSVAFWCNPISGHATLYWYQQILGQGPKLLIQFQNNGVVDDSQLPKDRFSAERLKGVDSTLKIQPAKLEDSAVYLCASSNPPGYGYTFGSGTRLTVV.

The chain recombines TRBV21-1 with TRBJ1-4. TRBV21-1 is a pseudogene segment. This CDR3 contains 17 residues. The CDR3 DNA follows: TGTGCCAGCAGCAGAGCACCTTGGAGGTCAACTAATGAAAAACTGTTTTTT. This encodes CASSRAPWRSTNEKLFF.

The gene calls are TRBV5-4 and TRBJ2-5, with 8 bases lining up with TRBD1. Germline V CDR1 and CDR2: SGHNT, YYREEE (reference sequence). This CDR3 region has 14 residues. V dropped 4 bases and J dropped 2; count of bases not matched to a gene: 4. CDR3 sequence: CASSTGGRQETQYF. The CDR3 DNA follows: TGTGCCAGCAGCACAGGGGGTAGACAAGAGACCCAGTACTTC.

The J gene is TRBJ1-5, the V gene TRBV11-2; unclear D gene. V was pared by 5 bases and J by 0 bases, with 11 bases between. Germline CDR1 is SGHAT and CDR2 is FQNNGV. CDR3 length: 15 amino acids. For the CDR3, the DNA is TGTGCCAGCAGCCCGTTCCTAGGTAGCAATCAGCCCCAGCATTTT. It is translated as CASSPFLGSNQPQHF.

J is TRBJ2-5 and V is TRBV3-1 (or the pseudogene TRBV3-2), with 7 bases matching TRBD1. J lost 4 bases, V lost 5 bases, and 7 bases had no gene match. The CDR3 totals 14 residues. Per germline, CDR1 LGHDT and CDR2 YNNKEL (reference sequence). Here the CDR3 DNA reads TGTGCCAGCAGCACCCGGACAGGTCGAGAGACCCAGTACTTC. As protein: CASSTRTGRETQYF.

The genes are TRBV4-1 and TRBJ2-3; 7 bases line up with TRBD1. Trimming took 1 base from V and 2 from J; bases not matched to a gene: 3. The CDR3 has 15 amino acids. Germline V lookup: CDR1 MGHRA, CDR2 YSYEKL. CDR3 region: CASSQGDSLTDTQYF. The CDR3 DNA follows: TGCGCCAGCAGCCAAGGGGACAGTCTCACAGATACGCAGTATTTT.

V gene TRBV10-1 combines with J gene TRBJ2-3; D not certain. The CDR3 runs 13 residues. Germline V gene data show CDR1 as WNHNN and CDR2 as SYGVQD (reference sequence). Trimming pared 7 bases from V and 1 base from J, leaving 9 bases between. CDR3 in DNA: TGCGCCAGCATCGGAACAGGCACAGATACGCAGTATTTT. Translation: CASIGTGTDTQYF.

The V and J genes are TRBV5-5 and TRBJ1-2, with a tentative D call TRBD1 (5 bases). The germline V gene encodes CDR1 SGHKS and CDR2 YYEKEE (reference sequence). The CDR3 loop spans 14 amino acids. V lost 0 bases, J lost 3 bases, and 9 bases lay in between. CDR3 in amino acids: CASSLVDKDYGYTF. The DNA of the CDR3 is TGTGCCAGCAGCTTGGTGGACAAGGACTATGGCTACACCTTC. Filled out from reference TRBV5-5 and TRBJ1-2, the complete variable domain reads DAGVTQSPTHLIKTRGQQVTLRCSPISGHKSVSWYQQVLGQGPQFIFQYYEKEERGRGNFPDRFSARQFPNYSSELNVNALLLGDSALYLCASSLVDKDYGYTFGSGTRLTVV.

This chain links TRBV18 with TRBJ2-2; TRBD1 is a possible D gene (6 bases). Germline-derived CDR1 and CDR2 are KGHSH and LQKENI. The CDR3 has 15 amino acids. V lost 3 bases and J lost 4, with 12 bases in between. The CDR3 sequence: CASSPSTGPTGELFF. The CDR3 DNA follows: TGTGCCAGCTCACCTAGTACAGGGCCCACCGGGGAGCTGTTTTTT.

This clone has only one observation. The CDR3 sequence: CASSRTSGGQRETQYF. CDR3 nucleotides: TGCGCCAGCAGCCGGACTAGCGGGGGACAGAGGGAGACCCAGTACTTC. The genes are TRBV5-1 and TRBJ2-5; 13 bases match TRBD2. The J segment lost 5 bases and the V segment lost 4 bases, leaving 8 bases of the junction unmatched. The CDR3 is made up of 16 amino acids. The germline gives CDR1 SGHRS, CDR2 YFSETQ.

The V and J genes are TRBV7-2 and TRBJ2-7; TRBD1 agrees at 11 bases. This CDR3 is 15 amino acids long. CDR1 and CDR2 from the germline V gene are SGHTA and FQGNSA. V shed 5 bases, J shed 4 bases, and the junction held 7 bases outside the gene matches. The CDR3 protein is CASSKPGQGVYEQYF. CDR3 bases: TGTGCCAGCAGCAAACCGGGACAGGGGGTTTACGAGCAGTACTTC.

This rearrangement joins TRBV29-1 to TRBJ1-1, with D possibly TRBD1 on 5 matching bases. V was trimmed by 2 bases and J by 5 bases, leaving 15 bases between them. CDR1 is SQVTM, CDR2 ANQGSEA, per germline. The CDR3 is made up of 14 amino acids. The CDR3 coding sequence is TGCAGCGTTGAAACGCAGGAGGGGAGGACTGAAGCTTTCTTT. Encoded protein: CSVETQEGRTEAFF.

The chain employs TRBV1 and TRBJ1-1; the table's D call, TRBD1, has no DNA check behind it. TRBV1 represents a pseudogene. CDR3 length equals 12 residues. Written as DNA, the CDR3 is TGCACCAGCAGCCAAGGGACCGCAGGGGCTTTCTTT. Its protein is CTSSQGTAGAFF.

J is TRBJ1-5 and V is TRBV7-9, with no clear D. The CDR3 has 14 amino acids. Germline CDR1 is SEHNR and CDR2 is FQNEAQ (reference sequence). Trimming took off 5 bases at V and 0 bases at J, with 8 bases between the two ends. The CDR3 DNA reads as TGTGCCAGCAGCCCCGAGTATAGCAATCAGCCCCAGCATTTT. The encoded protein is CASSPEYSNQPQHF.

This clone has a single count. This sequence joins TRBV30 and TRBJ1-1; 10 nucleotides line up with TRBD1. The V segment lost 2 bases and the J segment 1 base; nucleotides outside the gene matches: 7. The germline gives CDR1 GTSNPN, CDR2 SVGIG (reference sequence). The CDR3 loop spans 16 amino acids. The CDR3 DNA reads as TGTGCCTGGAGTCGACAGGGGGCAAAGTGGAACACTGAAGCTTTCTTT. Amino acid sequence: CAWSRQGAKWNTEAFF.

This chain links TRBV6-6 with TRBJ1-2; 10 bases line up with TRBD1. Germline trimming cut 6 bases from V and 1 base from J; bases unmatched to any gene: 8. Germline V gene lookup returns CDR1 MNHNY and CDR2 SVGAGI (reference sequence). CDR3 length: 16 residues. The CDR3 reads CASSSDRGRSNYGYTF. CDR3 bases: TGTGCCAGCAGCTCAGACAGGGGGCGAAGTAACTATGGCTACACCTTC.